This T cell receptor beta chain is from a study of blood T cells in healthy people across ages. A second PCR of 7 to 11 cycles used a sample-barcoded 5' primer and a J-beta primer mix. In TCRdb, the 5' RACE reads were re-called with MiXCR into one record per CDR3 protein. The sample yields fewer than 900,000 distinct CDR3 sequences, roughly 45% seen once. This CDR3 is built from 13 residues. Germline V gene data show CDR1 as SGHTA and CDR2 as FQGNSA. V lost 5 bases to trimming and J lost 5 bases, with 12 bases between them. Study-wide results and caveats: Estimated diversity across one million T cells was deemed an underestimate.

A remark on this clonotype: Its antigen is unidentified.

The sample taken for sequencing was blood. The rearrangement joins TRBV7-2 to TRBJ2-5; D ambiguous. The TCR sequence derives from a woman aged 60-70 years in good health. The CDR3 DNA sequence: TGTGCCAGCAGCCTAGAAAGGATCGAGACCCAGTACTTC. This encodes CASSLERIETQYF.